The subject of this entry is one T cell receptor beta chain. This receptor's antigen is unknown. The sample holds no much larger clone one base away, and base qualities are not on file. The source of the sample is a study of beta chain features in type 1 diabetes (dated by TCRdb to the late 2010s). At the level of the whole study: Patients and healthy donors did not differ in mean age, gender distribution, total cell number or subset yield. Regulatory and stem cell-like memory subsets were isolated from only 8 patients and about eight healthy donors, whereas naive and central memory subsets came from all 28 donors. The study compared the TCRB repertoires of sorted circulating CD4+ T cell subsets in recently diagnosed type 1 diabetes patients with those in matched healthy donors. A total of about 110 million sorted cells were examined across all samples, and the number of cells per subset was strongly correlated with RNA yield. The full study reports these points: Fewer insertions and more nucleotide deletions at VDJ recombination sites were observed in patients with type 1 diabetes, implying thymic rearrangement abnormalities. Because the HLA sub-analyses included only small numbers of individuals, any influence of HLA type on TCRB rearrangement was left unresolved. Naive, central memory and regulatory TCRB repertoires appeared to be more alike among patients than among healthy donors. Type 1 diabetes patients showed a moderate but significant shortening of TCRB CDR3 length in all four CD4+ subsets. Because cDNA was sequenced instead of genomic DNA, highly expressing activated cells could be over-represented, though the groups showed no difference in activation or CD3 levels. Shorter templates might be favored by PCR, yet because patient and control samples were amplified and corrected together, any such skew would affect both groups equally.

The entire amount of isolated RNA was reverse transcribed using the High Capacity cDNA Reverse Transcription Kit, so the sequenced TCRB transcripts were expressed ones. Naive, central memory and regulatory T cell samples underwent deep immunoSEQ sequencing, averaging about 3.3 million total reads per sample. Sorted cells were lysed in RLT buffer and RNA was extracted with DNase-treated RNeasy Micro or Mini kits, depending on cell number. Each cell subset was processed separately to prevent cross-contamination, with patient and healthy donor samples processed together. The immunoSEQ multiplex PCR was used to amplify TCRB sequences from cDNA, generating 87-bp fragments that spanned the CDR3 region. Sequencing of the amplicons was done on the Illumina HiSeq platform. For the original study's pipeline: PCR bias was computationally corrected using synthetic template baselines, reads within Hamming distance 2 were collapsed, and singletons that could not be merged were discarded. By aligning reads against IMGT, V, D and J genes, CDR3 length, and insertions or deletions at six rearrangement sites were assigned. Within each subset, clonotype counts were normalized to sorted cell number, and only after that were true diversity and Gini coefficients computed with the tcR R package. The overlap coefficient, calculated on TCRB nucleotide sequences, was used to quantify repertoire sharing. TCRdb re-hosts the immuneACCESS table, in-frame sequences only. Its copies lack some clones; in the studies checked, an unresolved V gene accounts for under half of them, and the cause for the rest is not known. V, J and clone size are those of that table, while D and trimming were read from the DNA. A total of 250,000 to 400,000 clones appear in this sample, 13% to 15% of them only once. The ten largest clones take up 6.7% of the sample.

CDR1 and CDR2, looked up from the germline V gene, are MNHEY and SVGAGI. V was cut back by 5 bases and J by 1 base, leaving a gap of 14 bases between them. The CDR3 measures 15 amino acids from cysteine to phenylalanine. CDR3 DNA is the only sequence kept; it has 45 bases, read in frame from the first base. Each donor gave one peripheral blood draw, roughly 120 mL on average, collected into heparinised tubes. Naive, central memory, regulatory and stem cell-like memory CD4+ T cells were sorted on a BD FACSAria II using a panel including CD45RO, CCR7, CD25, CD127, CD95 and CD27. Every sorted population had a purity above 95%. PBMCs were isolated immediately by Lymphoprep density gradient centrifugation and stained directly without culture. So that batch effects would be minimized, each experiment stained and sorted samples in pairs, pairing one healthy donor with one patient.

The origin of this receptor is a man aged 30 to 39 in good health. This receptor chain uses TRBV6-5 and TRBJ1-1, with the D gene not confidently named. The sequencing sample was made of central memory CD4+ T cells from blood. The DNA reads as follows: TGTGCCAGCAGTCGACTAGGTTTGTCGAACACTGAAGCTTTCTTT. It is translated as CASSRLGLSNTEAFF.